This T cell receptor beta chain was profiled in a study of T cells in Graves' hyperthyroidism and ophthalmopathy. The CDR3 regions of TCR beta were amplified from RNA transcripts. The HTBI primer set drove a first-round RT-PCR of the TCR CDR3. TCRdb recomputed calls from the multiplex PCR reads with MiXCR, one row per CDR3 protein. The sample lists about 350,000 distinct CDR3 sequences; roughly 13% were seen once. There are 14 residues in the CDR3. From germline, CDR1 is DFQATT and CDR2 SNEGSKA (reference sequence). Trimming cost V 4 bases and J 6 bases; bases outside gene matches: 7. This clonotype has more than one count but fewer than ten.

This chain links TRBV20-1 with TRBJ1-3; 9 positions match TRBD1. What was sequenced was blood. The TCR originated in a woman aged 40-49 years with Graves' ophthalmopathy. The CDR3 sequence is CSATGQGSKNTIYF. The DNA of the CDR3 is TGCAGTGCTACCGGACAGGGGAGTAAAAACACCATATATTTT.